This entry concerns a single TCR beta chain. The antigen is unknown. Autoimmune disease history or systemic immunosuppression led to patients being barred. This sample is part of a study of OX40 agonist ivuxolimab in advanced cancers. Study findings and constraints: Average numbers of expanded clones were greater in CD8+ T cells than in CD4+.

TCRdb's table, derived via immunoSEQ multiplex PCR, lists solely in-frame clones and lacks some. The sample holds approximately 56,000 clones, more than 85% seen once. Per the germline V gene, CDR1 is SGHAT and CDR2 is FQNNGV. CDR3 length equals 16 residues. Trimming cost V 1 base and J 0 bases, with 7 bases left between them. The rearrangement uses TRBV11-2 and TRBJ1-6, with D uncertain. This clonotype was obtained from an adult with an advanced solid tumor such as melanoma, head and neck, liver or kidney cancer. The sequencing used CD4+ or CD8+ T cells sorted from blood, collected in a trial of the OX40 agonist ivuxolimab. CDR3 bases: TGTGCCAGCAGCTTAGGTGGGAGCTCCTATAATTCACCCCTCCACTTT. This encodes CASSLGGSSYNSPLHF.